This T cell receptor beta chain was profiled in a study of cytomegalovirus exposure and HLA in healthy donors. Background on the study: Unique TCR beta sequences numbering approximately 100 million came from 150 million to 200 million T cells in an earlier analysis. Study outcomes and limitations: A link between a missense DCLRE1C variant and TCR beta V- and J-gene trimming emerged from a later analysis.

PCR employed 60 Vbeta and 13 Jbeta primers. TCRdb keeps only in-frame clones here, not all; method: immunoSEQ multiplex PCR. The sample contains tens of thousands of clones, approximately 90% of which appear only once. A remark on this clone: Its antigen is currently unknown.

CDR1 SGHTA and CDR2 FQGNSA come from the germline V gene. V trimming: 3 bases; J trimming: 6 bases; junction bases outside the gene matches: 5. The CDR3 is 14 residues long. This receptor was taken from a woman aged 40 to 49 in good health and CMV-seropositive. The chain carries TRBV7-2 and TRBJ1-5; 7 bases match TRBD1. Specimen: PBMCs. DNA for the CDR3: TGTGCCAGCAGCTTCGACAGGGAAGGTCAGCCCCAGCATTTT. The encoded protein is CASSFDREGQPQHF. Complete variable domain (other parts from reference TRBV7-2 and TRBJ1-5): GAGVSQSPSNKVTEKGKDVELRCDPISGHTALYWYRQSLGQGLEFLIYFQGNSAPDKSGLPSDRFSAERTGGSVSTLTIQRTQQEDSAVYLCASSFDREGQPQHFGDGTRLSIL.